This passage covers 4 T cell receptor beta chains from one sample sequenced in a study of sequential checkpoint blockade in melanoma. The treatment is: randomized to nivolumab then ipilimumab (arm A) or the reverse (arm B). This table comes from immunoSEQ multiplex PCR, and its TCRdb copy is limited to in-frame clones, with some not included. The sample has roughly 8,400 clones; roughly four fifths are singletons. This specimen was CD8+ T cells sorted from blood (inferred from file names), taken from a patient given nivolumab and ipilimumab in sequence. Every receptor here comes from a human donor with melanoma.

The chain joins TRBV6-1 to TRBJ1-6; 10 bases line up with TRBD1. This CDR3 is built from 14 residues. V was clipped by 5 bases and J by 10 bases; unmatched bases: 5. The germline V gene encodes CDR1 MNHNS and CDR2 SASEGT. DNA for the CDR3: TGTGCCAGCAGTACCGGGACAGGGGCCTCACCCCTCCACTTT. Translated: CASSTGTGASPLHF.

This clone was picked up a small number of times. A read error may produce the germline difference seen at one junction end. The rearrangement uses TRBV4-2 and TRBJ2-7, with D perhaps matching TRBD2 (6 bases). Germline V CDR1 and CDR2: LGHNA, YNFKEQ. The CDR3 extends over 18 amino acids. CDR3 nucleotides: TGTGCCAGCGGCCAGGGCGATCTTGGAGGGGCAAGCTCCTACGAGCAGTACTTC. Translating it yields CASGQGDLGGASSYEQYF.

The V and J genes are TRBV6-4 and TRBJ2-3, with 12 bases identical to TRBD2. J lost 4 bases, V lost 8 bases, and 7 bases had no gene match. Germline V gene data show CDR1 as MRHNA and CDR2 as SNTAGT. The CDR3 covers 15 residues. CDR3 amino acids: CASSRTSGKADTQYF. The CDR3 DNA reads TGTGCCAGCTCACGGACTAGCGGGAAAGCAGATACGCAGTATTTT.

V and J are TRBV4-3 and TRBJ1-6; no firm D call. CDR3 size: 15 residues. Per the germline V gene, CDR1 is LGHNA and CDR2 is YSLEER. Trimming took 0 bases from V and 0 from J, leaving 3 bases between them. CDR3 residues: CASSQDSSYNSPLHF. CDR3 bases: TGCGCCAGCAGCCAAGACAGCTCCTATAATTCACCCCTCCACTTT.